This T cell receptor beta chain comes out of a study of cytomegalovirus exposure and HLA in healthy donors. Of note for this clone: Its antigen is unidentified.

Study outcomes and limitations: Specificity of a few CMV-associated chains for CMV antigens was verified in vitro. Earlier analysis looked at TCR beta V segments, and most were productive about 90% or about 30% of the time. Sequencing depth across donors, presence/absence analyses assumed, was roughly uniform. Investigators reported 164 TCR beta chains as tied to cytomegalovirus.

PCR involved 60 Vbeta and 13 Jbeta primers. Measured with immunoSEQ multiplex PCR; TCRdb has only the in-frame clones, and not every one. This sample has about 78,000 clones, with about 80% found just once. CDR3 length equals 13 residues. Trimming took off 4 bases at V and 4 bases at J, with 11 bases between the two ends. Germline assignment: CDR1 SGHNT and CDR2 YYREEE (reference sequence). J is TRBJ1-1 and V is TRBV5-4; no reliable D call. The sequenced sample was PBMCs. This TCR was sampled from a man between 50 and 59 years old in good health and CMV-seropositive. CDR3 sequence reads: CASSVAGSTEAFF. The CDR3 DNA sequence: TGTGCCAGCAGCGTCGCGGGGTCCACTGAAGCTTTCTTT.